This T cell receptor beta chain was identified during a study of CD8+CD57+ T cells in acquired aplastic anemia. Study-level background: Sorted CD4+ and CD8+ cells yielded DNA averaging around 3.2 ug. Points from the study as a whole: The study identified roughly 29 CD8+ CDR3 sequences shared by patients and controls.

The CDR3 is 15 residues long. V gave up 2 bases and J gave up 7 bases; unmatched junction bases: 5. Germline CDR1 SGHTA, CDR2 FQGNSA. This clonotype showed up just a few times. Its antigen is not known. The authors sequenced patients whose flow cytometry had shown CD8+CD57+ cell expansion. Acquired aplastic anemia of severe grade affected all patients. The template for TCR beta VDJ and CDR3 sequence profiling was genomic DNA. TCRdb itself ran the reads through MiXCR, one entry per CDR3 protein. The data show a few hundred thousand distinct CDR3 sequences, under 50% seen once. Material: sorted CD4+, CD8+, or CD8+CD57+ T cells (not recorded which) from PBMCs. The rearrangement uses TRBV7-2 and TRBJ2-1, with 10 bases matching TRBD2. This receptor was taken from a human donor with aplastic anemia. This CDR3 is CASSLSGGVFNEQFF. As DNA, the CDR3 is TGTGCCAGCAGCTTAAGCGGGGGGGTGTTTAATGAGCAGTTCTTC.